The entry below gives a single TCR beta chain sequence along with its context. Antigen unknown. The data stem from a study of identical twins. TCRdb re-derived calls from the 5' RACE reads in MiXCR, one entry per CDR3 protein. The table lists hundreds of thousands of distinct CDR3 sequences, around 8.6% of them singletons. V was pared by 5 bases and J by 4 bases, with 11 bases of the junction left unmatched. Germline V gene data show CDR1 as GTSNPN and CDR2 as SVGIG (reference sequence). This CDR3 is 15 amino acids long. Whole-study results and caveats: Less excess twin sharing appeared in beta out-of-frame sequences.

These data also formed part of another study, on yellow fever vaccine responses in identical twins.

The chain employs TRBV30 and TRBJ1-3, with 7 nucleotides matching TRBD1. The specimen sequenced was PBMCs. This TCR was recovered from a woman under 30 in good health. The CDR3 here is CAWQPKGALGNTIYF. In nucleotides, the CDR3 is TGTGCCTGGCAACCCAAGGGGGCGTTGGGAAACACCATATATTTT.